This T cell receptor beta chain appears in the sequencing data of a study of blood T cell repertoires in COVID-19. Looking at the study overall: Sources were T cells, B-cell-depleted T cells, or PBMCs; the material itself was cDNA or gDNA.

Sequencing was performed with immunoSEQ multiplex PCR; in TCRdb, only in-frame clones are kept and a portion is missing. In the table there are hundreds of thousands of clones, more than 75% of which are singletons. Grouping used clinical history reported by participants in a survey and questionnaire. The CDR3 is 16 residues long. Germline CDR1 and CDR2: MDHEN and SYDVKM. V was clipped by 0 bases and J by 0 bases, with 9 bases between them. This clonotype was obtained from a woman in her 30s who had recovered from COVID-19. The sequenced sample consisted of PBMCs or T cells enriched from blood (not recorded which). The V and J genes are TRBV28 and TRBJ1-5; D is possibly TRBD1 (5 bases). The CDR3 loop reads CASSLWQGSSNQPQHF. The CDR3 nucleotides read TGTGCCAGCAGTTTATGGCAGGGCTCTAGCAATCAGCCCCAGCATTTT.